Described below is a single T cell receptor beta chain sequence and its context. What it binds is not known. It is unclear where the CDR3 begins or ends on the DNA, so no DNA is shown, and the CDR3 is as TCRdb lists it. The sample originates from a study of T cells after yellow fever vaccination. TCR cDNA was made by 5'RACE template switching, adding a universal primer site and UMIs. TCRdb reprocessed the 5' RACE reads with MiXCR, giving one entry per CDR3 protein. This sample has some 260,000 distinct CDR3 sequences, with around 5.3% found just once. Points from the study as a whole: It was a weaker secondary response, yet one that peaked faster, at day 5 versus 15. Subsequent booster samples again held most clones from primary vaccination (roughly 95% CD4, 85% to 90% CD8). Abundant clonotypes (contaminants from the bulk population) could be present in FACS-sorted repertoires.

The CDR3 length equals 13 residues, ends included. Germline lookup yields CDR1 SEHNR and CDR2 FQNEAQ (reference sequence). The sequence was obtained from a man aged 18 to 30 who received the YFV17D yellow fever vaccine. The V and J genes are TRBV7-9 and TRBJ1-1; no check of the table's D call, TRBD1, against the DNA was made. Sequences were derived from CD4+ T cells sorted from PBMCs, sampled on the day of the yellow fever booster vaccination. The CDR3 is CASSLVATGIPFF.